The table lists the clone carrying this T cell receptor (beta chain) with many counts. Its antigen is unknown. This CDR3 is built from 12 residues. From germline, CDR1 is SGHRS and CDR2 YFSETQ. Trimming cost V 4 bases and J 7 bases; bases outside gene matches: 5. The entry originates in a study of response to subunit inactivated influenza vaccine. Study-wide results and caveats: Authors suggested seasonal influenza vaccinations each recruit few new T cells.

MiXCR, run by TCRdb on the RT-PCR reads, gives a single entry per CDR3 protein. The sample includes about 780,000 distinct CDR3 sequences, approximately 18% of them seen just once. This sequence originates from a man between 50 and 59 years old who received an inactivated influenza vaccine. Sequencing used PBMCs from blood, obtained more than 4 days after vaccination. The V call is TRBV5-1, the J call TRBJ2-7; 7 nucleotides align to TRBD2. The CDR3 region has the DNA TGCGCCAGCAGCCGCCTCGGGGGGGAGCAGTACTTC. Encoded protein: CASSRLGGEQYF.